This record looks at one TCR beta chain sequence and its context. The antigen remains undetermined. TCRdb reprocessed the 5' RACE reads with MiXCR, giving one entry per CDR3 protein. The table lists hundreds of thousands of distinct CDR3 sequences, 15% to 20% of them singletons. This record belongs to a study of T-cell memory formation after mild COVID-19. Germline loops: CDR1 MNHNS, CDR2 SASEGT. CDR3 size: 12 residues. Trimming removed 7 bases from V and 2 bases from J, with 9 bases in between. Whole-study findings and limits: A balance of CD4 and CD8 characterized clones contracting day 15 to 85, whereas later expanders leaned CD4+.

The chain employs TRBV6-1 and TRBJ2-7; perhaps TRBD2 as D (5 bases). Sequencing used PBMCs or a T cell subset sorted from them (not recorded which). The receptor was isolated from a man aged 18 to 30 who had mild COVID-19 (a few samples of this study predate the infection). Cell type and time point are not known. The DNA of the CDR3 is TGTGCCAGCATTCGAGGGCCCTACGAGCAGTACTTC. Translating gives CASIRGPYEQYF.